Below, one T cell receptor (beta chain) is given with its context. V was clipped by 5 bases and J by 6 bases; unmatched bases: 5. Germline CDR1 MNHEY, CDR2 SVGAGI. The CDR3 consists of 14 residues. This record belongs to a study of blood T cell repertoires in COVID-19. For the study at large: Collection of acute and convalescent COVID-19 samples took place in the United States, Italy and Spain.

Original processing notes: Amplification with reference gene primers provided the estimates of nucleated cell counts. Clones were read by immunoSEQ multiplex PCR, and TCRdb kept only the in-frame ones, dropping some. The V and J calls and clone size were taken over from that table, and D and trimming were inferred from the DNA. The sample carries 200,000 to 300,000 clones, around 87% recorded once. The V and J genes are TRBV6-5 and TRBJ2-2; 8 nucleotides match TRBD1. The sequenced material came from peripheral blood. The TCR originated in a woman in her sixties or seventies with COVID-19, enrolled during active disease. The CDR3 nucleotides read TGTGCCAGCAGTCGGACAGGGTGGGCCGGGGAGCTGTTTTTT. This gives the protein CASSRTGWAGELFF.